Listed below are T cell receptor beta chains from one sample, sequenced in a study of response to subunit inactivated influenza vaccine. TCRdb reanalysed the RT-PCR reads using MiXCR and keeps one entry per CDR3 protein. The data show more than 150,000 distinct CDR3 sequences, 9.2% seen once. The sequences come from non-naive T cells sorted from PBMCs, collected on the day of vaccination. The receptors originated from a man aged 50-60 years who received an inactivated influenza vaccine. CDR3s include the opening cysteine and the closing phenylalanine or tryptophan. A D gene is named only where the DNA matches it firmly. Clone size appears in some rows only: once, few, many, or a class for an expanded clone.

j_call clone_size d_call v_call cdr3_aa cdr3_nt
TRBJ1-2 many NA TRBV30 CAWSRDRPYGYTF TGTGCCTGGAGTCGAGACAGGCCATATGGCTACACCTTC
TRBJ1-6 many TRBD1 TRBV12-3/TRBV12-4 CASSLTGGGNSPLHF TGTGCCAGCAGTTTGACAGGGGGCGGAAATTCACCCCTCCACTTT
TRBJ2-7 NA TRBD2 TRBV28 CASSFVTSGPFYEQYF TGTGCCAGCAGTTTCGTGACTAGCGGCCCATTTTACGAGCAGTACTTC
TRBJ1-4 many NA TRBV4-1 CASRPTGATNEKLFF TGCGCCAGCAGACCGACAGGTGCAACTAATGAAAAACTGTTTTTT
TRBJ1-4 few NA TRBV29-1 CSAARNFEKLFF TGCAGCGCCGCGCGGAATTTTGAAAAACTGTTTTTT
TRBJ1-1 few NA TRBV20-1 CSATRGGAEAFF TGCAGTGCTACGAGGGGGGGCGCTGAAGCTTTCTTT
TRBJ2-1 NA TRBD1 TRBV7-8 CASSKRGPGQGGSNEQFF TGTGCCAGCAGCAAAAGAGGCCCGGGACAGGGGGGCTCCAATGAGCAGTTCTTC
TRBJ2-7 few TRBD2 TRBV7-8 CASSAREGFSSYEQYF TGTGCCAGCAGCGCCCGGGAGGGGTTTAGCTCCTACGAGCAGTACTTC
TRBJ2-1 NA NA TRBV5-4 CASSLIRESYYNEQFF TGTGCCAGCAGCTTGATCCGGGAGAGTTATTACAATGAGCAGTTCTTC
TRBJ2-7 many TRBD1 TRBV27 CASSLLGQGRHEQYF TGTGCCAGCAGTCTCCTTGGACAGGGGCGCCACGAGCAGTACTTC
TRBJ1-5 NA NA TRBV28 CASSLEGSEPQHF TGTGCCAGCAGCCTAGAGGGCAGCGAGCCCCAGCATTTT
TRBJ2-1 NA NA TRBV20-1 CSANGKGRYNEQFF TGCAGTGCTAACGGCAAAGGAAGGTACAATGAGCAGTTCTTC
TRBJ1-2 few NA TRBV19 CASSITAEGPYGYTF TGTGCCAGTAGTATAACGGCTGAAGGGCCCTATGGCTACACCTTC
TRBJ2-1 NA NA TRBV5-6 CASSLWMAGAYNEQFF TGTGCCAGCAGCTTGTGGATGGCAGGGGCCTACAATGAGCAGTTCTTC
TRBJ2-1 few TRBD1 TRBV29-1 CSVGEPNNQKWGTGRHEQFF TGCAGCGTTGGGGAACCCAACAACCAAAAATGGGGGACAGGGAGGCATGAGCAGTTCTTC
TRBJ1-3 NA NA TRBV4-1 CASSQSRMTQGSGNTIYF TGCGCCAGCAGCCAATCTCGAATGACCCAGGGCTCTGGAAACACCATATATTTT
TRBJ2-1 many NA TRBV20-1 CSARSSDSSYNEQFF TGCAGTGCTCGGTCTAGCGACAGCTCCTACAATGAGCAGTTCTTC
TRBJ2-1 NA NA TRBV18 CASSATGTYNEQFF TGTGCCAGCTCAGCGACCGGGACCTACAATGAGCAGTTCTTC
TRBJ1-5 few NA TRBV4-2 CASSSESGGIGQPQHF TGTGCCAGCAGCAGCGAAAGTGGAGGGATCGGTCAGCCCCAGCATTTT
TRBJ2-7 few TRBD1 TRBV28 CASSLDRVHEQYF TGTGCCAGCAGTTTGGACAGGGTCCACGAGCAGTACTTC
TRBJ2-5 few NA TRBV11-3 CASSLTSLETQYF TGTGCCAGCAGCCTGACTAGTCTGGAGACCCAGTACTTC
TRBJ2-7 few TRBD1 TRBV12-3/TRBV12-4 CASSRDRGEQYF TGTGCCAGCAGCCGGGACAGGGGCGAGCAGTACTTC
TRBJ2-7 many NA TRBV11-2 CASSLGAAADVAYEQYF TGTGCCAGCAGCTTAGGCGCAGCAGCAGACGTGGCCTACGAGCAGTACTTC